This T cell receptor (beta chain) is from a study of PD-1 blockade in mismatch repair-deficient tumors. Only in-frame clones appear in the TCRdb table, and some are missing; sequencing was by immunoSEQ multiplex PCR. The data hold under 50,000 clones, with 77% observed a single time. CDR3 size: 12 residues. The V and J ends lost 6 bases and 4 bases respectively, with 9 bases between them. Germline CDR1 and CDR2: MGHDK and SYGVNS. This clone was seen more than once but under ten times. This specimen consisted of PBMCs, obtained before pembrolizumab treatment. This TCR was sampled from an adult with mismatch repair-deficient cancer. The gene calls are TRBV25-1 and TRBJ1-2, with D maybe TRBD1 (5 bases). CDR3 loop: CASSGGIYGYTF. The CDR3 bases are TGTGCCAGCAGCGGGGGAATCTATGGCTACACCTTC.